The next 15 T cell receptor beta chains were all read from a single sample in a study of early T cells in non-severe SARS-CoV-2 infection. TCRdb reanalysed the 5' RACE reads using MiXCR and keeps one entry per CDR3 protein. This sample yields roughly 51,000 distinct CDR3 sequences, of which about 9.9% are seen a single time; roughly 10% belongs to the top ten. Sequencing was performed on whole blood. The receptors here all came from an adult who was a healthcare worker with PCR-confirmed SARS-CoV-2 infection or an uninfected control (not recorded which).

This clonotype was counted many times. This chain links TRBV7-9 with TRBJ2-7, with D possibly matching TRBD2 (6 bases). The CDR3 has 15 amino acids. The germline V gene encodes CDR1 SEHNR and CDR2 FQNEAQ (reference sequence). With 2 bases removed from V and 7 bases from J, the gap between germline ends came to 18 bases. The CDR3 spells CASSLQGIGGQEQYF. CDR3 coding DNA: TGTGCCAGCAGCTTACAGGGAATCGGGGGTCAAGAGCAGTACTTC.

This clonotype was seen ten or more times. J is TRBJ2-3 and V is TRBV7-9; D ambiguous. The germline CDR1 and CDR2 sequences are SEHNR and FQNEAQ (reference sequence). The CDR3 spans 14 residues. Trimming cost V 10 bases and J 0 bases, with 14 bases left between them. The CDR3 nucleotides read TGTGCCAAGCAGCAGGTATCAAGCACAGATACGCAGTATTTT. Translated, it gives CAKQQVSSTDTQYF.

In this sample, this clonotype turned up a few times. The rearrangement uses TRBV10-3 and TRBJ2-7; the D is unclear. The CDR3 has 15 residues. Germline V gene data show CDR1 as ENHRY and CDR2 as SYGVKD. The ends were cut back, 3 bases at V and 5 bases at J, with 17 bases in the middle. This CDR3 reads CAISDHVSRPHEQYF. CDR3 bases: TGTGCCATCAGTGACCACGTATCTAGGCCCCACGAGCAGTACTTC.

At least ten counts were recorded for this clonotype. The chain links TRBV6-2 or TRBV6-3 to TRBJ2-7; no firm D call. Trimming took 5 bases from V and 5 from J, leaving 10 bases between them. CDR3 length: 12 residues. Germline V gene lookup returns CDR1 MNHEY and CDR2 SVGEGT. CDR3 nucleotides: TGTGCCAGCAGTACAAGACTCCACGAGCAGTACTTC. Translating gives CASSTRLHEQYF.

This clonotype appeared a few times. CDR3 nucleotide sequence: TGTGCCAGCAGCCCCCCCTCTGGGGCCAAAAACATTCAGTACTTC. Encoded protein: CASSPPSGAKNIQYF. The chain links TRBV11-2 to TRBJ2-4; no reliable D call. CDR1 and CDR2 (germline): SGHAT, FQNNGV. CDR3 length equals 15 residues. V lost 5 bases and J 1 base, leaving 12 bases between the germline ends.

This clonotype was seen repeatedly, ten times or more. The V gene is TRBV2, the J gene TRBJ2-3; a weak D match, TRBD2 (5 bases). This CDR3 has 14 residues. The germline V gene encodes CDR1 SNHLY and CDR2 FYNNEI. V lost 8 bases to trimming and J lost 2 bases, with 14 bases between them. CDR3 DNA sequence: TGTGCCAGCCCTGGCGGAGCGGTCACAGATACGCAGTATTTT. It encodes CASPGGAVTDTQYF. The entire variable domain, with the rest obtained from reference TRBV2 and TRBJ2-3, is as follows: EPEVTQTPSHQVTQMGQEVILRCVPISNHLYFYWYRQILGQKVEFLVSFYNNEISEKSEIFDDQFSVERPDGSNFTLKIRSTKLEDSAMYFCASPGGAVTDTQYFGPGTRLTVL.

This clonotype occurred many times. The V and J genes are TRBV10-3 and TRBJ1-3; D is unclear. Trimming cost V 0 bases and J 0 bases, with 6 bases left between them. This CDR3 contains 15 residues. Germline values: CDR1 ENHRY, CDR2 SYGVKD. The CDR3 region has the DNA TGTGCCATCAGTGAGTCTCGCGGCTCTGGAAACACCATATATTTT. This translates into CAISESRGSGNTIYF.

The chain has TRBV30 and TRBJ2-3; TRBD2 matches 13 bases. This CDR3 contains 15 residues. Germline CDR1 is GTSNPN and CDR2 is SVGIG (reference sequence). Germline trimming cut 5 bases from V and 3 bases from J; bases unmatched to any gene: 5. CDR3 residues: CAWSPGLAGTDTQYF. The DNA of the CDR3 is TGTGCCTGGTCTCCGGGACTAGCGGGGACAGATACGCAGTATTTT.

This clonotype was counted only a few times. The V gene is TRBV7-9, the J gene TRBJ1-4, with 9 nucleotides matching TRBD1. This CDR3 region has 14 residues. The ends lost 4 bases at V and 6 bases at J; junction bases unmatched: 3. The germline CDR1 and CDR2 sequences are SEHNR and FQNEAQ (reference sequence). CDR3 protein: CASSSTGGDEKLFF. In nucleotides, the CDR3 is TGTGCCAGCAGCTCGACAGGGGGGGATGAAAAACTGTTTTTT.

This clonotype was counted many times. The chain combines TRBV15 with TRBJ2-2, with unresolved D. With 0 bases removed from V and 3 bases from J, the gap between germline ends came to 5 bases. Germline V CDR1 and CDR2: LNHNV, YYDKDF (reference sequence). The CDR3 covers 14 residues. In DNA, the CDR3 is TGTGCCACCAGCAGAGATCTGTACACCGGGGAGCTGTTTTTT. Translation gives CATSRDLYTGELFF. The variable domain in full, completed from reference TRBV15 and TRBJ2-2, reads DAMVIQNPRYQVTQFGKPVTLSCSQTLNHNVMYWYQQKSSQAPKLLFHYYDKDFNNEADTPDNFQSRRPNTSFCFLDIRSPGLGDTAMYLCATSRDLYTGELFFGEGSRLTVL.

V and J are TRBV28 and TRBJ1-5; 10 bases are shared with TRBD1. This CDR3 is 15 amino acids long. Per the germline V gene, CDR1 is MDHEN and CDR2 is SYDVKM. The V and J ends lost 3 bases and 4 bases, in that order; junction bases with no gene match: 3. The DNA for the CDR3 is TGTGCCAGCAGTTTGAGGACAGGGGGTAATCAGCCCCAGCATTTT. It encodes CASSLRTGGNQPQHF.

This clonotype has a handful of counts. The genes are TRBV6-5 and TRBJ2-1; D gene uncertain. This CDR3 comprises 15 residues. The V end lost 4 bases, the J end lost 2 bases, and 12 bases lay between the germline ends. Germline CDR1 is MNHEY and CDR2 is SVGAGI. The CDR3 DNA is TGTGCCAGCAGTTTAAGGGAAGTAGCCTACAATGAGCAGTTCTTC. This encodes CASSLREVAYNEQFF.

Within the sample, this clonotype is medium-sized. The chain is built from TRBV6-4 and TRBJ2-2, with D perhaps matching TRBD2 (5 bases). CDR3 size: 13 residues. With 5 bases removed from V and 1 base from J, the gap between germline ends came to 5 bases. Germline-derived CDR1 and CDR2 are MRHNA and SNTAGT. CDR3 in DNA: TGTGCCAGCAGTAGCGGGAACACCGGGGAGCTGTTTTTT. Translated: CASSSGNTGELFF.

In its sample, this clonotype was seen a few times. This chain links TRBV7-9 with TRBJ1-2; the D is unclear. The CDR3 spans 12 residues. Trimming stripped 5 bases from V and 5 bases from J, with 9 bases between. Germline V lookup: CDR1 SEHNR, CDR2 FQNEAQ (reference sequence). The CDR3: CASSADLYGYTF. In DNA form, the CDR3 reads TGTGCCAGCAGCGCTGACTTATATGGCTACACCTTC.

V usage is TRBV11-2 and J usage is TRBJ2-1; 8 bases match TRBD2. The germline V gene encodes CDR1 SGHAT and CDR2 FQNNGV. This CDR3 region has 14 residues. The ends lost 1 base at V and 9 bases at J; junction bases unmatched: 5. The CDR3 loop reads CASSLVGGATEQFF. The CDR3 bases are TGTGCCAGCAGCTTAGTCGGGGGGGCTACTGAGCAGTTCTTC. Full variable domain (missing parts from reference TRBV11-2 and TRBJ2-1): EAGVAQSPRYKIIEKRQSVAFWCNPISGHATLYWYQQILGQGPKLLIQFQNNGVVDDSQLPKDRFSAERLKGVDSTLKIQPAKLEDSAVYLCASSLVGGATEQFFGPGTRLTVL.